This T cell receptor (beta chain) was found in a study of blood T cell repertoires in COVID-19. Study details: The analysed material was cDNA or gDNA that came from T cells, B-cell-depleted T cells, or PBMCs.

In the original analysis: Reference gene primer amplification in the assay estimated nucleated cell counts. Libraries were prepared by immunoSEQ multiplex PCR; TCRdb keeps only in-frame clonotypes and omits some of them. V and J calls and clone size follow that table, whereas D and trimming were derived from the DNA. The top ten hold 0.95% to 1.5% of the sample, which has around 250,000 clones, about 91% seen once. Participant age was about 18 to 89 years, and participants resided in fewer than 25 US areas. In assigning cohorts, the study relied on participant-reported clinical history. V trimming: 3 bases; J trimming: 4 bases; junction bases outside the gene matches: 7. Germline V gene lookup returns CDR1 LGHNA and CDR2 YSLEER. The CDR3 sequence is 17 residues long.

The sequenced sample was PBMCs or T cells enriched from blood (not recorded which). J is TRBJ2-3 and V is TRBV4-3; 13 bases match TRBD2. The sequence derives from a woman aged 40 to 50 with acute COVID-19. DNA for the CDR3: TGCGCCAGCAGCCAGAGGACTAGCGGGAGCATCGCAGATACGCAGTATTTT. Translated: CASSQRTSGSIADTQYF.